This T cell receptor beta chain was documented in a study of CD8+ T cells in alopecia areata listed by TCRdb under 2018. About the full investigation: High-throughput TCRbeta sequencing was used to examine T cell clonal expansion in alopecia areata in both the C3H/HeJ mouse model and human patients. Scalp clonality was compared across normal scalp (n=4), patchy alopecia areata scalp (n=8), and alopecia totalis/universalis scalp (n=8). Scalp tissue and sorted CD4+ and CD8+ peripheral blood T cells from patchy and totalis/universalis alopecia areata patients and from healthy controls were covered by human TCRbeta sequencing. The RNA source kit depended on sample type: the PAXgene miRNA kit for fixed scalp, the miRNeasy kit for PBMCs, and the RNeasy kit for mouse skin. TCRbeta CDR3 regions were amplified by immunoSEQ multiplex PCR using 35 Vbeta forward and 13 Jbeta reverse primers. The full study reports these points: Scalp TCR repertoire analysis is complicated because resident alphabeta T cells in normal human skin are also sequenced, whereas mouse skin is dominated by gammadelta T cells. Higher clonality and more expanded CD8+ clones were observed in lesional scalp than in normal scalp, particularly in alopecia totalis/universalis, a finding suggestive of antigenic drive. Shared TCR sequences between patients were less evident than in mice, which may be partly attributable to HLA diversity in the patient population.

A word on this clone: Its antigen is not yet known. Base qualities were left out, and no much larger clone turns up one base away.

From alopecia areata patients, peripheral blood was collected along with lesional scalp punch biopsies. After PBMCs were isolated by density centrifugation and stained for CD3, CD4 and CD8, a FACSAria was used to sort CD4+ and CD8+ T cells. As part of a multicenter biomarker study, untreated alopecia areata patients were recruited. Blood CD8+ T cells from 4 to 6 biomarker-study patients were further sorted into NKG2D-low and NKG2D-high fractions. Library preparation used the immunoSEQ multiplex PCR assay. RNA was extracted from all samples and reverse transcribed into cDNA as template for TCR sequencing. First-strand cDNA was synthesized using SuperScript III with a 2:1 mix of oligo-dT and random hexamers. A synthetic immune receptor repertoire was used to measure amplification bias, and any remaining bias was corrected computationally. The study's own analysis went as follows. Raw reads were preprocessed to remove errors, and CDR3 was defined according to IMGT conventions as the region from the conserved cysteine to phenylalanine. Clonality was calculated as 1 minus Shannon entropy normalized by log2 of the number of productive unique TCRs. CD4 or CD8 identity of scalp clones was inferred by cross-referencing scalp TCRbeta sequences with sorted blood CD4 and CD8 repertoires. The immuneACCESS repertoire file appears here via TCRdb, limited to in-frame rearrangements. These files lack a portion of the clones; in checked studies, under half of the deficit traces to unresolved V genes, and the cause of the others is not known. Clone size and V and J calls were adopted from that table, with D and trimming inferred from the DNA. The sample data list 100,000 to 120,000 clones, and about 60% of these were observed just once. Over 20% of the sample goes to the ten largest clones.

This TCR was sampled from a human donor with alopecia areata. Input material: NKG2D-low CD8+ T cells sorted from blood. The cell subset or site label, as the study defines it: sorted CD8+ NKG2D-low blood T cells.

The CDR3 here reads CASSGTSGRPREQFF. The nucleotide sequence is TGTGCCAGCAGCGGGACTAGCGGGAGGCCGCGGGAGCAGTTCTTC. The chain is encoded by TRBV9 joined to TRBJ2-1, with 14 middle bases fitting TRBD2. The CDR3 spans 15 residues, from the cysteine through the phenylalanine. The CDR3 DNA has 45 bases and is translated from base 1. Trimming removed 3 bases from V and 10 bases from J; the gene matches leave 6 bases unexplained. The CDR1 and CDR2 encoded by the germline V gene are SGDLS and YYNGEE.